This TCR beta chain is drawn from a study of memory CD4+ T cells and cytomegalovirus serostatus. For the study at large: This sample comes from healthy Belgian adults, about nine CMV seropositive, approximately 24 seronegative. Broader study findings: Of 150 to 200 reported CMV TCRbeta sequences, under 80 were found in memory CD4+ repertoires.

Trimming left V 4 bases short and J 0 bases short, with 11 bases between. This CDR3 contains 14 residues. Germline V lookup: CDR1 SGHNT, CDR2 YYREEE (reference sequence). The table came from immunoSEQ multiplex PCR; TCRdb's copy has only in-frame clones and leaves some out. The data show tens of thousands of clones, about 80% seen once. As concerns this clone: What it recognizes is unknown.

Single viable CD3+CD4+CD8-CD45RO+ cells were sorted as the memory CD4+ T cells. CMV serostatus came from serum IgG against pp150, pp28, p38, p52. CD4+ T cells were isolated by positive magnetic selection. The sequenced sample was memory CD4+ T cells from blood. The source is an adult in good health and CMV-seropositive. This chain uses TRBV5-4 with TRBJ2-7; D may correspond to TRBD1 or TRBD2 (5 bases each). The CDR3 protein is CASSVEGSSYEQYF. CDR3 bases: TGTGCCAGCAGCGTCGAGGGGAGCTCCTACGAGCAGTACTTC.